This T cell receptor beta chain was sequenced during a study of T cells in Graves' hyperthyroidism and ophthalmopathy (dated by TCRdb to the late 2010s). Context from the whole study: Peripheral blood samples were taken at the time of initial diagnosis, prior to any treatment. In addition, the study compared T-cell repertoires in thyroid tissue and in blood from about 6 Graves' hyperthyroidism patients. TCR Vbeta CDR3 sequencing of some 140 peripheral blood samples (43 ophthalmopathy, roughly 74 hyperthyroidism and approximately 17 progressor patients) is reported in the paper. The 95 to 100 discovery patients were randomly divided into training and test sets at a 7:3 ratio. TCR V-J signatures able to tell the groups apart were searched for in a discovery cohort of 90 to 100 patients, of whom more than 40 had Graves' ophthalmopathy and roughly 57 had stable Graves' hyperthyroidism. An independent validation cohort of under 20 hyperthyroidism patients and approximately 15 patients who later progressed to ophthalmopathy tested prospective prediction of ophthalmopathy. After sampling, hyperthyroidism patients received methimazole starting at 30 mg daily, and ophthalmopathy patients received high-dose intravenous methylprednisolone. Overall study outcomes, separate from this receptor: Most expanded thyroid clonotypes (frequency above 0.001) were also detected in blood, suggesting blood repertoires may reflect thyroid immune responses. No statistical method was used to set the sample size in advance, and investigators knew the group allocation. A model built on a 13 V-J signature distinguished ophthalmopathy from stable hyperthyroidism, reaching 87.88% sensitivity and about 81% specificity in cross-validation and 80%/75% in testing. In validation, progression to ophthalmopathy was predicted by the model with 55% to 71% sensitivity and about 72% specificity, a median of about 6 months before onset.

Hyperthyroidism patients were aged 18 to 65 years and newly diagnosed, with disease duration of less than 2 months. Any patient with an uncontrolled infection, another autoimmune disease, pregnancy or lactation was excluded. Diagnoses were based on clinical symptoms, serum thyroxine and TRAb, thyroid ultrasound and orbital computed tomography. Blood from progressor patients was collected at the time of first diagnosis with hyperthyroidism, before any ophthalmopathy symptoms had appeared. PBMCs were separated from around 9.1 ml of fresh peripheral blood using Ficoll-Paque density gradient centrifugation. Progressor patients were initially diagnosed with Graves' hyperthyroidism and developed ophthalmopathy during follow-up. Total RNA was extracted with Trizol reagent, and quality was checked on an Agilent 2100 Bioanalyzer. This clonotype was counted once. The clone's antigen remains unknown. Per-base quality was not reported, and no clone a single base away is much larger than it. One read gives only weak evidence.

TCR beta CDR3 regions were amplified from RNA transcripts. A first-round RT-PCR of the TCR CDR3 used the HTBI primer set with the Qiagen OneStep RT-PCR kit. A second multiplex PCR round built the libraries, followed by size selection and purification. The libraries were sequenced on an Illumina HiSeq2000 using paired-end 100 bp reads. As for the original processing: SOAPnuke was used to process the raw data, throwing out any read that contained adapters or uncalled bases, had a mean Phred below 15, or lacked an exact constant-primer or identifier match. COPE v1.2.5 was used to merge the high-quality paired reads, and each unique nucleotide sequence was defined as a clonotype. Clonotypes were aligned to IMGT TRBV, TRBD and TRBJ reference segments using MiTCR v1.1. The analysis included only V-J combinations with a frequency above 0.0001, which together covered roughly 99% of the repertoires. The TCS score was defined as F50 (clonal expansion) divided by E x V (chaos), with BLOSUM62-based TCRdist calculated between CDR3 peptides within each V-J. Welch's t-statistics and random forest reduced roughly 540 V-J features to 10 to 15, which were used in a naive Bayes classifier (R e1071). TCRdb applied fastp at Q25 and MiXCR to the public reads, then kept only in-frame beta chains. Each CDR3 protein appears once, grouped with its most common genes and DNA. None of the V and J calls come from the authors' own analysis; TCRdb made them. Here the sample has about 360,000 distinct CDR3 sequences; approximately 14% occur a single time. The ten most abundant clones make up about a quarter of the sample.

The CDR3 runs 15 residues from the cysteine to the phenylalanine. Only the CDR3 DNA stays, 45 bases, in frame from base 1. The germline V gene gives CDR1 as MNHEY and CDR2 as SVGEGT. At the junction V is shortened by 4 bases and J by 6 bases, with 15 bases in between. The receptor comes from a woman younger than 35 with Graves' hyperthyroidism that later progressed to Graves' ophthalmopathy. The sequence links TRBV6-2 or TRBV6-3 to TRBJ2-2, with the D segment identity uncertain. The sequencing sample was made of blood. The DNA sequence is TGTGCCAGCAGTTGGGTTGGGGAAATGGCCGGGGAGCTGTTTTTT. Its translation is CASSWVGEMAGELFF.